The 3 T cell receptor beta chains listed next were all sequenced from one sample in a study of cytomegalovirus exposure and HLA in healthy donors. PCR was performed using 60 Vbeta and 13 Jbeta primers. Libraries were prepared by immunoSEQ multiplex PCR; TCRdb keeps only in-frame clonotypes and omits some of them. Its listing shows 100,000 to 150,000 clones. The sequenced sample was PBMCs. Every receptor here comes from a middle-aged man in good health and CMV-seronegative.

The V and J genes are TRBV7-8 and TRBJ2-5; 7 bases map to TRBD1. This CDR3 contains 12 residues. With 5 bases clipped from V and 11 bases from J, the junction kept 8 bases outside the gene matches. Germline CDR1 and CDR2: SGHVS and FQNEAQ. CDR3 sequence reads: CASSHRQGNQYF. The CDR3 coding sequence is TGTGCCAGCAGCCATCGACAGGGTAATCAGTACTTC.

The CDR3, as DNA: TGTGCCAGCAGTTACGGACTCAATCAGCCCCAGCATTTT. Translated: CASSYGLNQPQHF. The chain couples TRBV6-6 to TRBJ1-5; D is uncertain. Germline CDR1 is MNHNY and CDR2 is SVGAGI (reference sequence). The V and J ends lost 2 bases and 3 bases respectively, with 5 bases between them. This CDR3 region has 13 residues.

The chain carries TRBV6-5 and TRBJ2-5; D perhaps matches TRBD1 (5 bases). Gene TRBJ2-7 matches the end of the DNA better, so the J call may be wrong. The CDR3 sequence is 15 residues long. Germline V gene lookup returns CDR1 MNHEY and CDR2 SVGAGI. The CDR3 nucleotides read TGTGCCAGCAGTTACTCGAATGGGGCTGGGTACGAGCAGTACTTC. Its protein product is CASSYSNGAGYEQYF.